These 24 T cell receptor beta chains came from one sample sequenced in a study of blood T cell repertoires in COVID-19. The protocol was immunoSEQ multiplex PCR, while the TCRdb copy is restricted to in-frame clones and leaves out a portion. The repertoire consists of about 98,000 clones, with around 75% occurring once and the leading ten covering around 24%. The sample consisted of peripheral blood. These receptors were collected from a man aged 65 to 85 with acute or convalescent COVID-19.

This clone was recorded a few times. The gene calls are TRBV7-3 and TRBJ2-6, with D perhaps TRBD1 (5 bases). V was shortened by 5 bases and J by 0 bases, with 17 bases between the two germline ends. The V gene's germline CDR1 is SGHTA and CDR2 FQGTGA. The CDR3 contains 18 residues. The CDR3 reads CASSNAPGFPSGANVLTF. The CDR3 region has the DNA TGTGCCAGCAGCAACGCACCAGGGTTCCCCTCTGGGGCCAACGTCCTGACTTTC.

The genes are TRBV2 and TRBJ2-7; 10 bases line up with TRBD2. Germline lookup yields CDR1 SNHLY and CDR2 FYNNEI. The CDR3 runs 15 residues. Trimming cost V 4 bases and J 6 bases; bases outside gene matches: 9. The DNA of the CDR3 is TGTGCCAGCAGTGTAGTACTAGCGGGAAGGGGCGAGCAGTACTTC. Translated: CASSVVLAGRGEQYF.

The V gene is TRBV4-2, the J gene TRBJ2-1; 9 nucleotides agree with TRBD2. Germline values: CDR1 LGHNA, CDR2 YNFKEQ. Trimming took 1 base from V and 4 from J; bases not matched to a gene: 8. This CDR3 is built from 17 residues. In DNA, the CDR3 is TGTGCCAGCAGCCAAGTAGCCTTAGCGGGAGCGTACAATGAGCAGTTCTTC. Translated, it gives CASSQVALAGAYNEQFF.

There are a few counts of this clone. One end of the junction does not line up with germline, which may come from a read error. The CDR3 region is CATRDRGSHEQYF. CDR3 nucleotide sequence: TGTGCCACCCGGGACAGGGGCTCCCACGAGCAGTACTTC. The rearrangement uses TRBV28 and TRBJ2-7; 10 nucleotides align to TRBD1. This CDR3 comprises 13 residues. From germline, CDR1 is MDHEN and CDR2 SYDVKM. The full variable domain, with the rest looked up from reference TRBV28 and TRBJ2-7, is DVKVTQSSRYLVKRTGEKVFLECVQDMDHENMFWYRQDPGLGLRLIYFSYDVKMKEKGDIPEGYSVSREKKERFSLILESASTNQTSMYLCATRDRGSHEQYFGPGTRLTVT.

The chain joins TRBV7-8 to TRBJ1-3; tentatively, D is TRBD1 (6 bases). CDR1 SGHVS and CDR2 FQNEAQ come from the germline V gene. V lost 5 bases, J lost 4 bases, and 12 bases lay in between. CDR3 length: 14 residues. The CDR3 loop is CASSPRDTGNTIYF. In DNA, the CDR3 is TGTGCCAGCAGCCCCCGGGACACAGGAAACACCATATATTTT.

The chain recombines TRBV30 with TRBJ1-1; D remains ambiguous. V dropped 4 bases and J dropped 5 bases, with 11 bases sitting between them. Germline V lookup: CDR1 GTSNPN, CDR2 SVGIG (reference sequence). This CDR3 region has 12 residues. CDR3 in amino acids: CAWKGWETEAFF. CDR3 nucleotides: TGTGCCTGGAAGGGTTGGGAGACTGAAGCTTTCTTT.

The genes are TRBV24-1 and TRBJ2-5; 9 bases agree with TRBD1. CDR3 length: 15 residues. V gave up 4 bases and J gave up 5 bases; unmatched junction bases: 7. CDR1 KGHDR and CDR2 SFDVKD come from the germline V gene. The chain's CDR3 is CATSDLTGQGETQYF. For the CDR3, the DNA is TGTGCCACCAGTGACCTGACCGGACAGGGGGAGACCCAGTACTTC.

The V gene is TRBV28, the J gene TRBJ1-2, with 9 bases matching TRBD1. CDR3 length: 14 amino acids. The junction had 12 bases not matched to a gene; V was cut back by 9 bases and J by 7 bases. CDR1 is MDHEN, CDR2 SYDVKM, per germline. CDR3 nucleotides: TGTGCCAGTCGCCCTCAACAGGGGGCTCGTGGCTACACCTTC. Protein: CASRPQQGARGYTF.

This CDR3 is CASSSGTLNEKLFF. The CDR3 coding sequence is TGTGCCAGCAGTTCAGGTACTCTTAATGAAAAACTGTTTTTT. V and J are TRBV5-6 and TRBJ1-4; no clear D gene. The CDR3 is 14 residues long. V was shortened by 5 bases and J by 4 bases, with 12 bases between the two germline ends. Germline V gene lookup returns CDR1 SGHDT and CDR2 YYEEEE.

The rearrangement joins TRBV21-1 to TRBJ2-2; the table's D call, TRBD1, was not checked against the DNA. TRBV21-1 is shown as a pseudogene. The length of the CDR3 is 18 residues. CDR3: CASSKVRSGQVNTGELFF. Here the CDR3 DNA reads TGTGCCAGCAGCAAAGTACGATCGGGACAGGTTAACACCGGGGAGCTGTTTTTT.

The chain has TRBV27 and TRBJ2-1; 10 bases agree with TRBD2. CDR3 length: 18 residues. Per germline, CDR1 MNHEY and CDR2 SMNVEV (reference sequence). V lost 5 bases and J lost 0; bases outside the gene matches: 10. The CDR3 bases are TGTGCCAGCAGTCACACTCGGACTAGCGGAAGCTCCTACAATGAGCAGTTCTTC. Translated, it gives CASSHTRTSGSSYNEQFF.

This clone was counted a few times. The V call is TRBV3-1 (or the pseudogene TRBV3-2), the J call TRBJ1-1; D gene ambiguous. Germline CDR1 is LGHDT and CDR2 is YNNKEL (reference sequence). Trimming shortened V by 2 bases and J by 6 bases, and 10 bases separated the two germline ends. This CDR3 has 13 residues. CDR3 DNA: TGTGCCAGCAGCCAACCCAGCCGGGCTGAAGCTTTCTTT. Translated, it gives CASSQPSRAEAFF.

The chain has TRBV5-6 and TRBJ2-7; the match to TRBD1 covers 8 bases. Germline V gene data show CDR1 as SGHDT and CDR2 as YYEEEE. J lost 6 bases, V lost 0 bases, and 11 bases had no gene match. The CDR3 loop spans 16 amino acids. As DNA, the CDR3 is TGTGCCAGCAGCTTGGCCAAGGGACAGGTACCCCTCGAGCAGTACTTC. Its translation: CASSLAKGQVPLEQYF.

This chain links TRBV6-1 with TRBJ1-2, with TRBD1 identical over 10 bases. The junction had 7 bases not matched to a gene; V was cut back by 4 bases and J by 2 bases. The germline CDR1 and CDR2 sequences are MNHNS and SASEGT. This CDR3 contains 16 residues. CDR3: CASSALPGQGNYGYTF. In nucleotides, the CDR3 is TGTGCCAGCAGTGCCCTCCCGGGACAGGGGAACTATGGCTACACCTTC.

This sequence joins TRBV6-2 or TRBV6-3 and TRBJ2-7; weak D call: TRBD1 (6 bases). V dropped 2 bases and J dropped 7 bases, with 15 bases sitting between them. Germline CDR1 MNHEY, CDR2 SVGEGT. This CDR3 has 14 residues. The CDR3 bases are TGTGCCAGCAGTTACGGGGGCCACAGGACTGAGCAGTACTTC. As protein: CASSYGGHRTEQYF.

V usage is TRBV6-4 and J usage is TRBJ2-2, with D maybe TRBD2 (7 bases). CDR3 size: 14 residues. The V gene's germline CDR1 is MRHNA and CDR2 SNTAGT. The V and J ends lost 3 bases and 8 bases respectively, with 13 bases between them. The CDR3 loop reads CASSEGGGGGELFF. In DNA, the CDR3 is TGTGCCAGCAGTGAGGGGGGCGGGGGAGGGGAGCTGTTTTTT.

The chain joins TRBV7-2 to TRBJ1-1; D gene unclear. This CDR3 has 12 residues. The germline V gene has CDR1 SGHTA and CDR2 FQGNSA. Trimming shortened V by 1 base and J by 10 bases, and 10 bases separated the two germline ends. The CDR3 reads CASSLERNGAFF. In nucleotides, the CDR3 is TGTGCCAGCAGCTTAGAGCGAAACGGAGCTTTCTTT.

The genes are TRBV7-6 and TRBJ2-3; D is unclear. The germline gives CDR1 SGHVS, CDR2 FNYEAQ. The CDR3 length is 12 residues. V lost 5 bases, J lost 4 bases, and 7 bases lay in between. The CDR3 region is CASSPQSDTQYF. As DNA, the CDR3 is TGTGCCAGCAGCCCACAATCAGATACGCAGTATTTT. Combining the CDR3 with reference TRBV7-6 and TRBJ2-3 gives the whole variable domain GAGVSQSPRYKVTKRGQDVALRCDPISGHVSLYWYRQALGQGPEFLTYFNYEAQQDKSGLPNDRFSAERPEGSISTLTIQRTEQRDSAMYRCASSPQSDTQYFGPGTRLTVL.

V and J are TRBV9 and TRBJ2-1; D is possibly TRBD2 (6 bases). Between the trimmed V and J ends, which lost 6 bases and 7 bases, there was a span of 14 bases. Germline V gene sequence: CDR1 SGDLS, CDR2 YYNGEE. CDR3 length equals 13 residues. DNA for the CDR3: TGTGCCAGCAACCCCGGGGGAAGTAATGAGCAGTTCTTC. Residues: CASNPGGSNEQFF. Looking up the rest from reference TRBV9 and TRBJ2-1 gives the full variable domain: DSGVTQTPKHLITATGQRVTLRCSPRSGDLSVYWYQQSLDQGLQFLIQYYNGEERAKGNILERFSAQQFPDLHSELNLSSLELGDSALYFCASNPGGSNEQFFGPGTRLTVL.

This chain links TRBV5-4 with TRBJ2-7, with 7 bases matching TRBD2. The CDR3 consists of 16 residues. After removal of 1 base from V and 3 bases from J, the junction contained 10 bases not matched to a gene. CDR1 is SGHNT, CDR2 YYREEE, per germline (reference sequence). The CDR3 DNA sequence: TGTGCCAGCAGCTTGACGGCTAGCGGACCCGTCTACGAGCAGTACTTC. Protein: CASSLTASGPVYEQYF.

The chain combines TRBV15 with TRBJ2-4, with a weak D call TRBD2 (6 bases). The germline V and J ends were trimmed by 0 bases and 5 bases, with 11 bases remaining between them. Germline CDR1 reads LNHNV; CDR2 reads YYDKDF (reference sequence). The CDR3 is made up of 15 amino acids. CDR3 loop: CATSRDGLAQNIQYF. The CDR3 bases are TGTGCCACCAGCAGAGATGGGCTAGCGCAAAACATTCAGTACTTC.

This clone occurred a few times. CDR3: CASSLEGQRLSAFF. CDR3 nucleotides: TGCGCCAGCAGCTTGGAAGGACAGAGGTTGTCTGCTTTCTTT. The chain recombines TRBV5-1 with TRBJ1-1; weak D call: TRBD1 (6 bases). The germline V gene encodes CDR1 SGHRS and CDR2 YFSETQ. CDR3 length: 14 amino acids. V gave up 0 bases and J gave up 11 bases, with 17 bases separating them.

The J gene is TRBJ2-3, the V gene TRBV5-5, with TRBD1 matching over 7 bases. Germline lookup yields CDR1 SGHKS and CDR2 YYEKEE (reference sequence). This CDR3 contains 13 residues. Losses at the gene ends were 6 bases for V and 7 bases for J; bases not matched to a gene: 8. The CDR3 reads CASKQGPTNTQYF. In DNA, the CDR3 is TGTGCCAGCAAACAGGGGCCTACGAATACGCAGTATTTT.

A few counts support this clone. The chain is built from TRBV5-5 and TRBJ2-7; 9 nucleotides match TRBD1. CDR1 and CDR2 (germline): SGHKS, YYEKEE (reference sequence). Trimming at V came to 1 base and at J to 3 bases, leaving 11 bases not matched to a gene. The CDR3 length is 17 residues. CDR3: CASSLRFSGTGNYEQYF. The CDR3 nucleotides are TGTGCCAGCAGCTTGCGCTTTTCAGGGACAGGGAACTACGAGCAGTACTTC.